The 6 T cell receptor beta chains below were found in one sample sequenced in a study of vaccination effects on CD4 cells after COVID-19. Subsequent to 10 days of culture, CD4+ T cells were isolated. Produced via immunoSEQ multiplex PCR; TCRdb's table is partial and in-frame only. This table has some 27,000 clones, roughly two thirds appearing once. No antigen has been assigned to these receptors. Specimen: CD4+ T cells from PBMCs cultured without peptide, collected before COVID-19 vaccination. These receptors were collected from a human donor who received a COVID-19 vaccine.

The CDR3 reads CASSKSGGAPDTQYF. CDR3 in DNA: TGTGCCAGCAGTAAAAGCGGGGGGGCCCCAGATACGCAGTATTTT. This chain links TRBV6-4 with TRBJ2-3, with TRBD2 identical over 10 bases. V shed 5 bases, J shed 4 bases, and the junction held 6 bases outside the gene matches. The CDR3 length is 15 residues. Germline CDR1 and CDR2: MRHNA and SNTAGT.

This clone was seen only a few times. The rearrangement links TRBV30 to TRBJ1-5, with D perhaps TRBD1 (5 bases). Trimming shortened V by 1 base and J by 3 bases, and 13 bases separated the two germline ends. In germline, CDR1 is GTSNPN, CDR2 SVGIG (reference sequence). The CDR3 consists of 15 residues. The CDR3: CAWSAKGLYNQPQHF. In DNA form, the CDR3 reads TGTGCCTGGAGTGCAAAGGGACTGTACAATCAGCCCCAGCATTTT.

The chain couples TRBV2 to TRBJ2-1, with 9 bases matching TRBD1. Germline trimming cut 7 bases from V and 6 bases from J; bases unmatched to any gene: 10. This CDR3 region has 15 residues. The germline gives CDR1 SNHLY, CDR2 FYNNEI. CDR3 nucleotides: TGTGCCAGCATGACGGACAGGGGAGGGGGCAATGAGCAGTTCTTC. This translates into CASMTDRGGGNEQFF.

The chain joins TRBV30 to TRBJ1-2; tentatively, D is TRBD1 (6 bases). The V and J ends lost 4 bases and 8 bases respectively, with 17 bases between them. This CDR3 is 13 amino acids long. CDR1 is GTSNPN, CDR2 SVGIG, per germline (reference sequence). The CDR3 region is CAWKSPGARGYTF. The CDR3 nucleotides are TGTGCCTGGAAGTCCCCAGGGGCGAGGGGCTACACCTTC.

V and J are TRBV30 and TRBJ1-2; D is unresolved. The length of the CDR3 is 13 residues. V was clipped by 3 bases and J by 3 bases, with 11 bases between them. The germline V gene encodes CDR1 GTSNPN and CDR2 SVGIG (reference sequence). Here the CDR3 reads CAWRTSRYYGYTF. The CDR3 nucleotides read TGTGCCTGGAGGACCAGTCGGTACTATGGCTACACCTTC.

The chain combines TRBV27 with TRBJ2-7; 7 nucleotides agree with TRBD1. Per germline, CDR1 MNHEY and CDR2 SMNVEV (reference sequence). With 3 bases clipped from V and 2 bases from J, the junction kept 13 bases outside the gene matches. The CDR3 sequence is 17 residues long. Written as DNA, the CDR3 is TGTGCCAGCAGTTTTTTCTCAATTGGGCAGGGGGCCTACGAGCAGTACTTC. It specifies CASSFFSIGQGAYEQYF.